The 18 T cell receptor beta chains reported below all come from one sample, sequenced in a study of cytomegalovirus exposure and HLA in healthy donors. This PCR relied on a set of 60 Vbeta primers and 13 Jbeta primers. The table came from immunoSEQ multiplex PCR; TCRdb's copy has only in-frame clones and leaves some out. The sample carries 75,000 to 100,000 clones, 60% to 80% recorded once. Source material: PBMCs. The receptors stem from a man aged 55 to 70 in good health and CMV-seronegative.

The V call is TRBV4-3, the J call TRBJ1-6; D is possibly TRBD1 (5 bases). The CDR3 extends over 15 amino acids. Trimming removed 0 bases at V and 8 bases at J, with 11 bases between. Per germline, CDR1 LGHNA and CDR2 YSLEER. The CDR3 is CASSQDQGRYSPLHF. The CDR3 DNA reads TGCGCCAGCAGCCAAGATCAGGGAAGGTATTCACCCCTCCACTTT.

This chain uses TRBV6-5 with TRBJ2-3; TRBD2 agrees at 10 bases. CDR1 and CDR2 from the germline V gene are MNHEY and SVGAGI. J was trimmed by 1 base and V by 0 bases; bases with no gene match: 1. CDR3 size: 16 residues. For the CDR3, the DNA is TGTGCCAGCAGTTACTCGGGGACTAGCGGCACAGATACGCAGTATTTT. Amino acid sequence: CASSYSGTSGTDTQYF.

The chain uses TRBV6-1 and TRBJ2-1; TRBD1 matches 10 bases. With 1 base clipped from V and 3 bases from J, the junction kept 0 bases outside the gene matches. The germline CDR1 and CDR2 sequences are MNHNS and SASEGT. CDR3 length: 15 amino acids. The CDR3 reads CASSEGTGGYNEQFF. The CDR3 nucleotides are TGTGCCAGCAGTGAAGGGACAGGGGGCTACAATGAGCAGTTCTTC.

This chain connects TRBV5-1 to TRBJ1-1; tentative D call: TRBD1 (6 bases). The V end was cut by 3 bases, the J end by 7 bases, with 10 bases between. CDR1 SGHRS and CDR2 YFSETQ come from the germline V gene. CDR3 size: 12 residues. The CDR3 here is CASSSQGYEAFF. The CDR3 nucleotides read TGCGCCAGCAGCTCACAGGGTTATGAAGCTTTCTTT.

The chain couples TRBV6-5 to TRBJ2-7, with D possibly matching TRBD2 (5 bases). The CDR3 runs 15 residues. CDR1 is MNHEY and CDR2 is SVGAGI in the germline V gene. V gave up 0 bases and J gave up 2 bases, with 11 bases separating them. Here the CDR3 DNA reads TGTGCCAGCAGTTACTCGAACGTCGGGACCTACGAGCAGTACTTC. Translating it yields CASSYSNVGTYEQYF.

This rearrangement joins TRBV14 to TRBJ2-7; a weak D match, TRBD2 (6 bases). Germline CDR1 reads SGHDN; CDR2 reads FVKESK. The length of the CDR3 is 16 residues. V was cut by 5 bases and J by 5 bases, with 22 bases left in between. CDR3 coding DNA: TGTGCCAGCAGCGCCTGGGGAACGGGAGCCTTTGACGAGCAGTACTTC. Residues: CASSAWGTGAFDEQYF.

The chain couples TRBV28 to TRBJ1-1; D perhaps matches TRBD1 (6 bases). The CDR3 loop spans 13 amino acids. Per the germline V gene, CDR1 is MDHEN and CDR2 is SYDVKM. Trimming cost V 5 bases and J 3 bases, with 10 bases left between them. DNA for the CDR3: TGTGCCAGCAGTAAGACAGGTGACACTGAAGCTTTCTTT. It codes for CASSKTGDTEAFF.

This clone was seen just once. This chain uses TRBV29-1 with TRBJ2-3; D possibly corresponds to TRBD2 (6 bases). The V and J ends lost 7 bases and 2 bases respectively, with 16 bases between them. Germline CDR1 SQVTM, CDR2 ANQGSEA. The CDR3 is 14 amino acids. CDR3 region: CSARPWEATDTQYF. The CDR3, as DNA: TGCAGCGCGCGCCCCTGGGAGGCCACAGATACGCAGTATTTT.

This chain connects TRBV15 to TRBJ2-5, with TRBD2 matching over 10 bases. The V segment lost 2 bases and the J segment 2 bases; nucleotides outside the gene matches: 8. CDR3 length: 17 residues. Germline CDR1 reads LNHNV; CDR2 reads YYDKDF (reference sequence). Written as DNA, the CDR3 is TGTGCCACCAGCAGACCGACCGGACTAGCGGCACAAGAGACCCAGTACTTC. It specifies CATSRPTGLAAQETQYF.

The gene calls are TRBV12-1 and TRBJ2-5; the table's D call of TRBD2 was not tested on the DNA. The J call is uncertain, as TRBJ2-7 better fits the DNA end. TRBV12-1 is shown as a pseudogene. The CDR3 consists of 16 residues. DNA of the CDR3: TGTGCCAGCAGCTTTGCAAGGGCGGGGAGACTCTACGAGCAGTACTTC. Protein sequence: CASSFARAGRLYEQYF.

The chain has TRBV5-6 and TRBJ1-2; maybe TRBD1 (5 bases). This CDR3 is built from 13 residues. The V end was cut by 2 bases, the J end by 4 bases, with 9 bases between. CDR1 and CDR2 from the germline V gene are SGHDT and YYEEEE. Here the CDR3 reads CASSFGRAYGYTF. CDR3 DNA sequence: TGTGCCAGCAGCTTCGGCAGGGCCTATGGCTACACCTTC.

This clone was detected a few times. The V gene is TRBV28, the J gene TRBJ1-5; weak D call: TRBD1 (6 bases). Germline-derived CDR1 and CDR2 are MDHEN and SYDVKM. This CDR3 spans 13 amino acids. V lost 6 bases and J lost 4, with 10 bases in between. CDR3 in DNA: TGTGCCAGCAGAACAGGGTCAAATCAGCCCCAGCATTTT. Protein: CASRTGSNQPQHF.

This chain connects TRBV2 to TRBJ2-5; 8 bases fit TRBD1. After removal of 3 bases from V and 4 bases from J, the junction contained 4 bases not matched to a gene. Germline V gene data show CDR1 as SNHLY and CDR2 as FYNNEI. The CDR3 totals 14 residues. The CDR3 DNA follows: TGTGCCAGCAGTGATGGACAGGGTGGAGAGACCCAGTACTTC. Residues: CASSDGQGGETQYF.

This chain connects TRBV5-1 to TRBJ1-1; the D gene is possibly TRBD1 (5 bases). Germline V gene lookup returns CDR1 SGHRS and CDR2 YFSETQ. The V end was cut by 0 bases, the J end by 4 bases, with 19 bases between. This CDR3 has 17 amino acids. CDR3 loop: CASSLGPRSRGGTEAFF. CDR3 in DNA: TGCGCCAGCAGCTTGGGGCCTCGAAGTCGGGGGGGCACTGAAGCTTTCTTT.

This clone was detected only a few times. V gene TRBV6-5 combines with J gene TRBJ2-4; possibly TRBD2 for D (5 bases). This CDR3 has 14 amino acids. The germline V and J ends were trimmed by 8 bases and 2 bases, with 13 bases remaining between them. CDR1 and CDR2 from the germline V gene are MNHEY and SVGAGI. This CDR3 is CASAAGNSKNIQYF. CDR3 in DNA: TGTGCCAGCGCGGCCGGGAATTCCAAAAACATTCAGTACTTC.

The chain employs TRBV19 and TRBJ1-5, with 8 bases matching TRBD1. CDR3 length: 14 amino acids. The trim removed 6 bases at V and 3 bases at J, leaving 4 bases unmatched. Germline-derived CDR1 and CDR2 are LNHDA and SQIVND (reference sequence). CDR3: CASRTGVNNQPQHF. DNA of the CDR3: TGTGCCAGTAGGACAGGGGTAAACAATCAGCCCCAGCATTTT.

The chain uses TRBV2 and TRBJ2-5; no clear D gene. The CDR3 covers 10 residues. Germline loops: CDR1 SNHLY, CDR2 FYNNEI. V was clipped by 8 bases and J by 3 bases, with 4 bases between them. DNA for the CDR3: TGTGCCAGCGGAGAAGAGACCCAGTACTTC. Protein: CASGEETQYF.

This clone was counted between two and nine times. The chain uses TRBV7-2 and TRBJ2-7; the match to TRBD2 covers 9 bases. Germline CDR1 and CDR2: SGHTA and FQGNSA. The CDR3 consists of 16 residues. After removal of 1 base from V and 4 bases from J, the junction contained 8 bases not matched to a gene. In DNA, the CDR3 is TGTGCCAGCAGCTTAGGGCTAGCGGGACGGTTTTACGAGCAGTACTTC. It is translated as CASSLGLAGRFYEQYF.